Listed below are T cell receptor beta chains from one sample, sequenced in a study of beta chain features in type 1 diabetes. Using immunoSEQ multiplex PCR, the repertoire was profiled, and TCRdb retains in-frame clones only, with some absent. The table has hundreds of thousands of clones, roughly 14% seen once. The specimen was naive CD4+ T cells from blood. Every receptor here comes from a man younger than 40 in good health. Both conserved end residues are part of each CDR3. D genes are given only for firm matches. Clone size is shown for a subset of rows, as once, few, many or a class of expanded clone.

-,TRBJ2-3,TRBV18,few,TGTGCCAGCTCAGCCGGGGGGCTCACAGATACGCAGTATTTT,CASSAGGLTDTQYF
-,TRBJ2-7,TRBV4-1,few,TGCGCCAGCAGCCAAGTCGGATCCCTCTCCTACGAGCAGTACTTC,CASSQVGSLSYEQYF
-,TRBJ2-5,TRBV4-3,few,TGCGCCAGCAGCCAAGTTGGAGACGGCCAAGAGACCCAGTACTTC,CASSQVGDGQETQYF
TRBD2,TRBJ2-1,TRBV7-9,-,TGTGCCAGCAGCTTAGAGACTAGCGGGGGCCTGAATGAGCAGTTCTTC,CASSLETSGGLNEQFF
-,TRBJ2-1,TRBV5-4,few,TGTGCCAGCAGCTTGCTTGCGGGGAGTTACAATGAGCAGTTCTTC,CASSLLAGSYNEQFF
-,TRBJ1-1,TRBV5-4,few,TGTGCCAGCAGCTTAAGGGATAACACTGAAGCTTTCTTT,CASSLRDNTEAFF
TRBD1,TRBJ2-6,TRBV18,-,TGTGCCAGCTCACAAGGCAGGGGGCCTGGGGCCAACGTCCTGACTTTC,CASSQGRGPGANVLTF
-,TRBJ2-7,TRBV27,-,TGTGCCAGCAGTTTACGACGGACCTACGAGCAGTACTTC,CASSLRRTYEQYF
-,TRBJ2-3,TRBV7-9,few,TGTGCCAGCAGCTTAATGCCGGGTACGCAGTATTTT,CASSLMPGTQYF
-,TRBJ1-2,TRBV2,-,TGTGCCAGCATAGCCAGGGAGGATGGCGGCTACACCTTC,CASIAREDGGYTF
-,TRBJ2-2,TRBV29-1,-,TGCAGCGTTGTTAGGGGCACCGGGGAGCTGTTTTTT,CSVVRGTGELFF
TRBD1,TRBJ1-2,TRBV5-6,-,TGTGCCAGCAGCCTGACAGGGGACTATGGCTACACCTTC,CASSLTGDYGYTF
-,TRBJ2-2,TRBV5-1,-,TGCGCCAGCAGCTTGAGTTCGGTCGCCGGGGAGCTGTTTTTT,CASSLSSVAGELFF
TRBD2,TRBJ2-5,TRBV5-6,-,TGTGCCAGCAGCTTGAGTGGCGGGAGCCGGGAGACCCAGTACTTC,CASSLSGGSRETQYF
-,TRBJ1-1,TRBV18,-,TGTGCCAGCTCACCACTATCAGGGGCGGACACTGAAGCTTTCTTT,CASSPLSGADTEAFF
TRBD1,TRBJ1-1,TRBV19,-,TGTGCCAGTCTACAGGGGCATAGCACTGAAGCTTTCTTT,CASLQGHSTEAFF
TRBD1,TRBJ1-4,TRBV6-6,-,TGTGCCAGCAGCCCGGGACAGGTTCGTGAAAAACTGTTTTTT,CASSPGQVREKLFF
TRBD2,TRBJ2-1,TRBV5-6,-,TGTGCCAGCAGCCCGGGACTAGCGGGCTTCATTGGGGAGTTCTTC,CASSPGLAGFIGEFF
-,TRBJ1-5,TRBV7-2,-,TGTGCCAGCAGCTTGTTTGGGAATCAGCCCCAGCATTTT,CASSLFGNQPQHF
-,TRBJ1-3,TRBV30,-,TGTGCCTGGAGTGTTCGGGCTGGAAGCGGAAACACCATATATTTT,CAWSVRAGSGNTIYF
TRBD1,TRBJ2-5,TRBV9,-,TGTGCCAGCAGCCTGATGACAGGGGGAGAGACCCAGTACTTC,CASSLMTGGETQYF
TRBD1,TRBJ1-6,TRBV4-3,-,TGCGCCAGCAGCCAAGGGGGACAGCGTAATTCACCCCTCCACTTT,CASSQGGQRNSPLHF
-,TRBJ2-3,TRBV30,many,TGTGCCTGGAGTGGGGATTTCAGAGATACGCAGTATTTT,CAWSGDFRDTQYF
-,TRBJ1-1,TRBV9,few,TGTGCCAGCAGCGACCTCCGGACGGTAAACACTGAAGCTTTCTTT,CASSDLRTVNTEAFF
TRBD2,TRBJ2-4,TRBV10-3,-,TGTGCCATCAGTGAGTCCCGGTTACTAGCGGAGGCCAAAAACATTCAGTACTTC,CAISESRLLAEAKNIQYF
-,TRBJ1-1,TRBV12-2,-,TGTGCAAGTCGCCCCCCTGAAGCTTTCTTT,CASRPPEAFF
-,TRBJ2-1,TRBV19,few,TGTGCCAGTAGTGGCTTAGGGGGGAGGAGTGAGCAGTTCTTC,CASSGLGGRSEQFF
TRBD1,TRBJ1-2,TRBV2,-,TGTGCCAGCAGGCTCGGGACAGCAGCTAACTATGGCTACACCTTC,CASRLGTAANYGYTF